One sample yielded the 23 T cell receptor beta chains listed below, sequenced in a study of T cell responses to AZD1222 COVID-19 vaccine. Using immunoSEQ multiplex PCR, the repertoire was profiled, and TCRdb retains in-frame clones only, with some absent. The sample records 130,000 or so clones, just over 90% being singletons. This specimen consisted of peripheral blood, obtained on day 0 of MenACWY control vaccination. Every receptor here comes from an adult in good health.

In regard to this clone: At the DNA level, this CDR3 is encoded by other sequences in the same sample as well. The chain links TRBV12-3 or TRBV12-4 to TRBJ1-2; no clear D. The CDR3 runs 13 residues. V dropped 1 base and J dropped 1 base, with 4 bases sitting between them. CDR3 bases: TGTGCCAGCAGTTTAGGTCGTAACTATGGCTACACCTTC. Its translation: CASSLGRNYGYTF.

This chain connects TRBV7-3 to TRBJ2-5; 9 bases match TRBD2. The V gene's germline CDR1 is SGHTA and CDR2 FQGTGA. The V gene end was trimmed by 5 bases and the J gene end by 1 base; junction bases not matched to a gene: 8. The CDR3 sequence is 16 residues long. Here the CDR3 DNA reads TGTGCCAGCAGCCGATATAGCGGGAGCTCCCAAGAGACCCAGTACTTC. It translates to CASSRYSGSSQETQYF.

This chain joins TRBV5-5 and TRBJ1-1; no definite D call. CDR1 is SGHKS, CDR2 YYEKEE, per germline (reference sequence). V was trimmed by 4 bases and J by 6 bases, leaving 22 bases between them. CDR3 length: 16 amino acids. The CDR3 nucleotides read TGTGCCAGCAGCCCTGGGATGGGAAACCCCTGGGCTGAAGCTTTCTTT. This encodes CASSPGMGNPWAEAFF.

The chain couples TRBV27 to TRBJ1-5, with 7 bases that match TRBD1. The CDR3 extends over 16 amino acids. With 6 bases clipped from V and 2 bases from J, the junction kept 10 bases outside the gene matches. Germline CDR1 is MNHEY and CDR2 is SMNVEV (reference sequence). The CDR3 sequence is CASSQRQGAGNQPQHF. The CDR3 DNA sequence: TGTGCCAGCAGCCAAAGACAGGGCGCGGGCAATCAGCCCCAGCATTTT.

The chain carries TRBV10-3 and TRBJ2-1; D is perhaps TRBD1 or TRBD2 (5 bases each). V lost 9 bases and J 2 bases, leaving 11 bases between the germline ends. Looked up from germline, CDR1 is ENHRY and CDR2 is SYGVKD. The CDR3 loop spans 13 amino acids. CDR3 in DNA: TGTGCCATTGGGACCGAGCCCTACAATGAGCAGTTCTTC. It specifies CAIGTEPYNEQFF.

This chain connects TRBV29-1 to TRBJ1-2; no clear D. CDR1 SQVTM and CDR2 ANQGSEA come from the germline V gene. Trimming removed 3 bases from V and 6 bases from J, with 14 bases in between. The CDR3 loop spans 13 amino acids. The CDR3 DNA sequence: TGCAGCGTTGAGCCGACAACAAGGGATGGCTACACCTTC. Translating it yields CSVEPTTRDGYTF.

V gene TRBV27 combines with J gene TRBJ2-1, with a tentative D call TRBD1 (5 bases). CDR1 is MNHEY, CDR2 SMNVEV, per germline (reference sequence). The CDR3 consists of 13 residues. Between the trimmed V and J ends, which lost 6 bases and 9 bases, there was a span of 15 bases. The CDR3 reads CASSLYRIGEQFF. The CDR3 nucleotides are TGTGCCAGCAGCCTTTACAGGATCGGTGAGCAGTTCTTC.

DNA of the CDR3: TGTGCCACCTCCGCTATCGCGAACACCGGGGAGCTGTTTTTT. Translated: CATSAIANTGELFF. V is TRBV24-1 and J is TRBJ2-2, with D uncertain. The CDR3 consists of 14 residues. CDR1 is KGHDR and CDR2 is SFDVKD in the germline V gene. Trimming cost V 9 bases and J 0 bases, with 10 bases left between them.

The V and J genes are TRBV6-5 and TRBJ2-7, with a tentative D call TRBD2 (7 bases). Germline V CDR1 and CDR2: MNHEY, SVGAGI. The CDR3 is made up of 13 amino acids. Trimming cost V 6 bases and J 1 base, with 10 bases left between them. Here the CDR3 DNA reads TGTGCCAGCAGGAAGGGGGGGTCCTACGAGCAGTACTTC. Residues: CASRKGGSYEQYF.

This clone was seen only once. The V and J genes are TRBV7-2 and TRBJ2-2; possibly TRBD1 or TRBD2 for D (5 bases each). The CDR3 contains 15 residues. V was pared by 3 bases and J by 4 bases, with 12 bases between. The V gene's germline CDR1 is SGHTA and CDR2 FQGNSA. This chain's CDR3 is CASSLRWGSTGELFF. CDR3 DNA: TGTGCCAGCAGCTTGCGTTGGGGGAGCACCGGGGAGCTGTTTTTT.

This clone appeared once. The rearrangement links TRBV6-1 to TRBJ1-4; TRBD1 matches at 8 bases. The germline V gene has CDR1 MNHNS and CDR2 SASEGT. V was clipped by 3 bases and J by 10 bases; unmatched bases: 13. CDR3 length: 16 amino acids. The CDR3 nucleotides read TGTGCCAGCAGTGAGTCCGGTTCCAGGGGGCGCGGAAAACTGTTTTTT. Encoded protein: CASSESGSRGRGKLFF.

The chain has TRBV28 and TRBJ2-5, with TRBD2 matching 7 bases. The V gene end was trimmed by 6 bases and the J gene end by 6 bases; junction bases not matched to a gene: 13. There are 15 residues in the CDR3. Germline V lookup: CDR1 MDHEN, CDR2 SYDVKM. Here the CDR3 DNA reads TGTGCCAGCAGCTCCGGGACTACGGGCGGGAAGACCCAGTACTTC. It codes for CASSSGTTGGKTQYF.

This chain uses TRBV28 with TRBJ1-1; no clear D. The V gene lost 7 bases and the J gene lost 3 bases, with 12 bases spanning the gap. The CDR3 covers 13 residues. Germline values: CDR1 MDHEN, CDR2 SYDVKM. This CDR3 reads CASMDGEYTEAFF. CDR3 nucleotide sequence: TGTGCCAGCATGGACGGTGAGTACACTGAAGCTTTCTTT.

This chain joins TRBV19 and TRBJ1-5; 9 bases agree with TRBD1. Looked up from germline, CDR1 is LNHDA and CDR2 is SQIVND (reference sequence). This CDR3 has 14 amino acids. V trimming: 6 bases; J trimming: 7 bases; junction bases outside the gene matches: 7. The CDR3 loop is CASSYRGPGQPQHF. The DNA of the CDR3 is TGTGCCAGTAGCTACAGGGGGCCGGGGCAGCCCCAGCATTTT.

This chain links TRBV10-3 with TRBJ1-2; D unresolved. Germline loops: CDR1 ENHRY, CDR2 SYGVKD. The CDR3 has 14 amino acids. Trimming cost V 0 bases and J 5 bases, with 10 bases left between them. The CDR3 loop reads CAISESRVGYGYTF. Written as DNA, the CDR3 is TGTGCCATCAGTGAGTCTAGGGTCGGATATGGCTACACCTTC.

The CDR3 loop reads CASSPGAIEDEQYF. The CDR3 region has the DNA TGTGCCAGCAGCCCCGGGGCCATCGAGGACGAGCAGTACTTC. V and J are TRBV7-9 and TRBJ2-7, with D possibly called TRBD1 or TRBD2 (5 bases each). The CDR3 consists of 14 residues. Trimming removed 5 bases at V and 5 bases at J, with 16 bases between. Germline CDR1 reads SEHNR; CDR2 reads FQNEAQ (reference sequence).

This chain links TRBV7-2 with TRBJ2-1; no clear D gene. V was shortened by 5 bases and J by 8 bases, with 13 bases between the two germline ends. The germline V gene has CDR1 SGHTA and CDR2 FQGNSA. The CDR3 is 13 residues long. The CDR3 loop is CASSNRRGYEQFF. CDR3 coding DNA: TGTGCCAGCAGCAACCGTCGAGGTTATGAGCAGTTCTTC. The complete variable domain, with remaining parts taken from reference TRBV7-2 and TRBJ2-1, reads GAGVSQSPSNKVTEKGKDVELRCDPISGHTALYWYRQSLGQGLEFLIYFQGNSAPDKSGLPSDRFSAERTGGSVSTLTIQRTQQEDSAVYLCASSNRRGYEQFFGPGTRLTVL.

This clone has only one observation. The chain couples TRBV28 to TRBJ2-5; 8 positions match TRBD1. Germline CDR1 is MDHEN and CDR2 is SYDVKM. J was trimmed by 2 bases and V by 3 bases; bases with no gene match: 5. The CDR3 runs 15 residues. The CDR3 bases are TGTGCCAGCAGTTTGACAGGGGCCCTACAAGAGACCCAGTACTTC. It is translated as CASSLTGALQETQYF.

The chain uses TRBV11-2 and TRBJ2-2; D gene unclear. The V gene's germline CDR1 is SGHAT and CDR2 FQNNGV. The CDR3 spans 14 residues. V was shortened by 0 bases and J by 4 bases, with 6 bases between the two germline ends. CDR3 in DNA: TGTGCCAGCAGCTTAGATAGGGCCACCGGGGAGCTGTTTTTT. Encoded protein: CASSLDRATGELFF.

A note on this clone: At one of its ends the junction is not consistent with the germline gene, which may arise from a read error. CDR3 nucleotide sequence: TGTGCAAGTAGTAGCGGACAGGGGAACACTGAAGCTTTCTTT. Translated: CASSSGQGNTEAFF. The chain couples TRBV19 to TRBJ1-1; 8 nucleotides line up with TRBD1. Germline values: CDR1 LNHDA, CDR2 SQIVND (reference sequence). The CDR3 extends over 14 amino acids.

The chain links TRBV10-1 to TRBJ1-5; unclear D gene. Germline-derived CDR1 and CDR2 are WNHNN and SYGVQD (reference sequence). The CDR3 runs to 13 residues. V lost 6 bases and J lost 6, with 12 bases in between. In nucleotides, the CDR3 is TGCGCCAGCAGCCCGAGCAGTGGTCAGCCCCAGCATTTT. Translated: CASSPSSGQPQHF.

This clone was detected a few times. The chain has TRBV5-4 and TRBJ1-2; 7 bases fit TRBD1. The CDR3 spans 14 residues. Losses at the gene ends were 0 bases for V and 3 bases for J; bases not matched to a gene: 2. Germline CDR1 and CDR2: SGHNT and YYREEE (reference sequence). As DNA, the CDR3 is TGTGCCAGCAGCTTGGGGGGGACAGACTATGGCTACACCTTC. Protein: CASSLGGTDYGYTF.

The chain links TRBV13 to TRBJ2-6, with D unresolved. CDR1 is PRHDT, CDR2 FYEKMQ, per germline (reference sequence). Trimming cost V 8 bases and J 4 bases, with 15 bases left between them. The CDR3 has 15 amino acids. CDR3 sequence reads: CASARMASGANVLTF. The CDR3 DNA sequence: TGTGCCAGCGCCCGGATGGCGTCAGGGGCCAACGTCCTGACTTTC.